The sequence of this TCR beta chain was determined in a study of OX40 agonist ivuxolimab in advanced cancers. Across the study: Every 2 weeks, patients got intravenous ivuxolimab at one of six dose levels (0.01-10 mg/kg). One hepatocellular carcinoma and a couple of cutaneous melanoma patients partially responded. Study findings and constraints: In the 0.1-3.0 mg/kg groups, partial responders showed among the lowest expansion. CD8+ T cells showed, on average, more clonal expansion than CD4+ cells.

The method was immunoSEQ multiplex PCR; TCRdb's version includes in-frame clones alone and lacks a portion of them. The sample includes roughly 62,000 clones, around 84% seen only once; the top ten take 2.4%. Notes on this clone: The antigen is unknown.

There are 13 residues in the CDR3. V gave up 6 bases and J gave up 4 bases, with 12 bases separating them. The germline V gene has CDR1 SGHNT and CDR2 YENEEA. Sequences were derived from CD4+ or CD8+ T cells sorted from blood, sampled in a trial of the OX40 agonist ivuxolimab. This receptor was taken from an adult with an advanced solid tumor such as melanoma, head and neck, liver or kidney cancer. The chain employs TRBV11-3 and TRBJ2-5; no reliable D call. CDR3 protein: CASSFRVGETQYF. DNA for the CDR3: TGTGCCAGCAGTTTTAGGGTGGGAGAGACCCAGTACTTC.